This T cell receptor beta chain was retrieved from a study of shared clonotypes between healthy human individuals. The data were produced by immunoSEQ multiplex PCR, yet TCRdb's version contains in-frame clones alone and is incomplete. The sample has 900,000 to 1,200,000 clones, 78% seen once. Adult donors, all healthy and HIV-negative, had no recent acute infections or vaccinations. This clone was recorded a few times. CDR3 length equals 13 residues. Between the trimmed V and J ends, which lost 0 bases and 5 bases, there was a span of 5 bases. Germline CDR1 is SGHTA and CDR2 is FQGTGA. The sequenced material came from memory CD4+ T cells from PBMCs. Subset described: CD45RA-negative fraction. This TCR came from a man aged 18 to 29 in good health. Some clones in this sample may be carry-over from other donors' samples. The V and J genes are TRBV7-3 and TRBJ2-1; no clear D. The CDR3 sequence is CASSLTDNNEQFF. As DNA, the CDR3 is TGTGCCAGCAGCTTAACCGATAACAATGAGCAGTTCTTC.